Sequencing of this TCR beta chain was carried out in a study of blood T cell repertoires in COVID-19. Study-wide context: Acute and convalescent COVID-19 samples came from the United States, Italy and Spain. From T cells, B-cell-depleted T cells, or PBMCs came the material, which was cDNA or gDNA.

Authors' methods: Amplification with reference gene primers provided the estimates of nucleated cell counts. Libraries were prepared by immunoSEQ multiplex PCR; TCRdb keeps only in-frame clonotypes and omits some of them. D and trimming were read from the DNA, whereas the V and J calls and clone size are those reported in that table. The sample lists around 94,000 clones, approximately 85% occurring once. This clone was seen once. The germline V gene has CDR1 SGHTA and CDR2 FQGNSA. Germline trimming cut 4 bases from V and 9 bases from J; bases unmatched to any gene: 8. This CDR3 spans 16 amino acids. V and J are TRBV7-2 and TRBJ2-1; TRBD2 matches at 14 bases. Input material: peripheral blood. The clonotype originates from a man between 35 and 55 years old with active or convalescent COVID-19. CDR3 loop: CASSSIRLAGGREQFF. CDR3 in DNA: TGTGCCAGCAGCTCTATTCGACTAGCGGGGGGGCGTGAGCAGTTCTTC. The full variable domain, its missing parts supplied by reference TRBV7-2 and TRBJ2-1, is GAGVSQSPSNKVTEKGKDVELRCDPISGHTALYWYRQSLGQGLEFLIYFQGNSAPDKSGLPSDRFSAERTGGSVSTLTIQRTQQEDSAVYLCASSSIRLAGGREQFFGPGTRLTVL.